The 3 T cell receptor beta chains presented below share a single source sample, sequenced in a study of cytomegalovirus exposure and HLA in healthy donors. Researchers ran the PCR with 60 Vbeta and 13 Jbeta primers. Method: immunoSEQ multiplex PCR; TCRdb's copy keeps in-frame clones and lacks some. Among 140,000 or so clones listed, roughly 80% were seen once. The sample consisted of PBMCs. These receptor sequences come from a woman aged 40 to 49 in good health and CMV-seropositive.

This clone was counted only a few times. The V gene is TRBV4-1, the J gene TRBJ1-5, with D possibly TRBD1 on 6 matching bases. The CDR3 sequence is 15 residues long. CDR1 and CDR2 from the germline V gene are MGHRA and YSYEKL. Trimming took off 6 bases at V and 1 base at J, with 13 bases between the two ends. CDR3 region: CASRTGAGSNQPQHF. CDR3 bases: TGCGCCAGCAGGACAGGAGCGGGAAGCAATCAGCCCCAGCATTTT.

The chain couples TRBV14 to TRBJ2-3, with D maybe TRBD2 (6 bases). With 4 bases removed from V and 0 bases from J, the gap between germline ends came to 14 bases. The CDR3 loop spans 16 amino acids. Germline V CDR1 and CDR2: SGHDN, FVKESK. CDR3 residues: CASSLIRDSSTDTQYF. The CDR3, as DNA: TGTGCCAGCAGCCTCATCAGGGACTCCAGCACAGATACGCAGTATTTT.

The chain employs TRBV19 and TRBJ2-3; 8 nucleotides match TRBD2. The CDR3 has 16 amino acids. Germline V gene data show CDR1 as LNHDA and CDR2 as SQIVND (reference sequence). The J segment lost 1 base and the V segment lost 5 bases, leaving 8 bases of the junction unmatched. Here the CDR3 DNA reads TGTGCCAGTAGTTGGAGAGCGGGGGTCCGCACAGATACGCAGTATTTT. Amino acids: CASSWRAGVRTDTQYF.